What follows is one TCR beta chain and its context. Its antigen is not known. Only in-frame clones appear in the TCRdb table, and some are missing; sequencing was by immunoSEQ multiplex PCR. The sample includes approximately 190,000 clones, more than 90% of them seen just once. The data were obtained in a study of T cell responses to AZD1222 COVID-19 vaccine. Study-level findings and limits: Spike was spanned by vaccine-associated CD4 TCRs, which were dominant at 160-218 and 743-854. The study found Spike-specific TCR breadth and depth rose after two AZD1222 doses.

The CDR3 loop spans 17 amino acids. J gave up 4 bases and V 4 bases, and 7 bases lay outside the gene matches. Germline lookup yields CDR1 SGDLS and CDR2 YYNGEE. The sequence came from an adult who received the MenACWY meningococcal vaccine as a control. This sequence joins TRBV9 and TRBJ2-1; 14 bases are a match to TRBD2. The source was peripheral blood, collected 28 days after the second dose of the MenACWY control vaccine. CDR3 sequence reads: CASSTGLAGGDYNEQFF. The CDR3 bases are TGTGCCAGCAGCACAGGACTAGCGGGAGGAGATTACAATGAGCAGTTCTTC.